Detailed here is one T cell receptor (beta chain). The antigen remains undetermined. V shed 3 bases and J 2 bases; nucleotides not matched to a gene: 13. Germline lookup yields CDR1 SGDLS and CDR2 YYNGEE. The CDR3 totals 17 residues. The source of the sample is a study of OX40 agonist ivuxolimab in advanced cancers. For the study at large: Three patients had partial responses: one hepatocellular carcinoma, two cutaneous melanoma.

Profiled with immunoSEQ multiplex PCR; TCRdb holds only in-frame clones, not every one. The table includes tens of thousands of clones, 94% detected once. Study-wide results and limits: Among T cells, CD8+ cells averaged more expanded clones than CD4+ cells.

The receptor was isolated from an adult with an advanced solid tumor such as melanoma, head and neck, liver or kidney cancer. Here the sequenced sample was CD4+ or CD8+ T cells sorted from blood, taken in a trial of the OX40 agonist ivuxolimab. This chain uses TRBV9 with TRBJ2-5; 7 positions match TRBD1. The CDR3 loop reads CASSGDYRDSHQETQYF. The CDR3 nucleotides read TGTGCCAGCAGCGGAGATTACCGGGACAGCCATCAAGAGACCCAGTACTTC.